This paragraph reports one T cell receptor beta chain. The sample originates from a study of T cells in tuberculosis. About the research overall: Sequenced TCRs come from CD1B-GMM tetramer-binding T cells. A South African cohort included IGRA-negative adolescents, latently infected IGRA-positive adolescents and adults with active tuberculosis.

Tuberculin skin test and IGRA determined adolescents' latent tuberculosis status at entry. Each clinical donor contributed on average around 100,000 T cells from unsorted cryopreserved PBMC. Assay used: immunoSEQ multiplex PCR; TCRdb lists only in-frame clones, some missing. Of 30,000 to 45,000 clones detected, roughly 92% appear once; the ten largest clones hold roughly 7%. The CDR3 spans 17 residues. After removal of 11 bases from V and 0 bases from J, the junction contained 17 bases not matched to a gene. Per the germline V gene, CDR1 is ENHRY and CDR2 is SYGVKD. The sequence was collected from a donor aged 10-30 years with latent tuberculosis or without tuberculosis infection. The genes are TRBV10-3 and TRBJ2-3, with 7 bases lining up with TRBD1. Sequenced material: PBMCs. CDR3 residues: CAAQAGGSLTSTDTQYF. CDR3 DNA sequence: TGTGCCGCTCAAGCAGGGGGTAGCCTAACAAGCACAGATACGCAGTATTTT.